These 20 T cell receptor beta chains originate from one sample sequenced in a study of response to subunit inactivated influenza vaccine. TCRdb re-called the RT-PCR reads with MiXCR, one entry per CDR3 protein. The sample has roughly 790,000 distinct CDR3 sequences; approximately 21% are singletons. The source was PBMCs from blood, collected 5 to 6 days after vaccination. Every receptor here comes from a middle-aged man who received an inactivated influenza vaccine.

Only a few counts were recorded for this clonotype. The chain combines TRBV27 with TRBJ2-1; 13 bases line up with TRBD2. V shed 5 bases, J shed 5 bases, and the junction held 12 bases outside the gene matches. CDR3 length equals 18 residues. Germline loops: CDR1 MNHEY, CDR2 SMNVEV (reference sequence). CDR3 bases: TGTGCCAGCAGTCTAAGTGGACTAGCGGGAGTTTCCCACAATGAGCAGTTCTTC. This sequence encodes CASSLSGLAGVSHNEQFF.

CDR3: CASSLVTGGQETQYF. CDR3 DNA: TGTGCCAGCAGCTTAGTTACGGGGGGCCAAGAGACCCAGTACTTC. J is TRBJ2-5 and V is TRBV11-2, with 7 bases identical to TRBD2. V was clipped by 1 base and J by 1 base; unmatched bases: 3. This CDR3 comprises 15 residues. Germline assignment: CDR1 SGHAT and CDR2 FQNNGV.

This clonotype was seen more than once but under ten times. In DNA form, the CDR3 reads TGTGCCAGCAGTTTAGCTGGACAGATTAGCACAGATACGCAGTATTTT. It specifies CASSLAGQISTDTQYF. The chain employs TRBV12-3 or TRBV12-4 and TRBJ2-3; perhaps TRBD1 as D (6 bases). Between the trimmed V and J ends, which lost 0 bases and 0 bases, there was a span of 10 bases. This CDR3 has 16 amino acids.

The chain has TRBV4-3 and TRBJ1-1; D unresolved. V shed 4 bases and J shed 8 bases, with 17 bases lying between them. This CDR3 region has 14 residues. Germline lookup yields CDR1 LGHNA and CDR2 YSLEER. The DNA for the CDR3 is TGCGCCAGCAGCCGCGGCCACCCCGAGGAGGAAGCTTTCTTT. Residues: CASSRGHPEEEAFF.

This clonotype has a count of ten or more. The V and J genes are TRBV5-6 and TRBJ1-2; D not certain. The CDR3 covers 12 residues. Germline values: CDR1 SGHDT, CDR2 YYEEEE. With 6 bases removed from V and 7 bases from J, the gap between germline ends came to 13 bases. Here the CDR3 reads CASTSALGGYTF. CDR3 in DNA: TGTGCCAGCACCTCCGCCCTGGGTGGCTACACCTTC.

This clonotype was detected only once. The chain employs TRBV5-5 and TRBJ1-6, with 8 bases lining up with TRBD1. This CDR3 has 15 amino acids. Germline CDR1 is SGHKS and CDR2 is YYEKEE (reference sequence). With V trimmed by 3 bases and J by 6 bases, 5 bases remained unmatched. CDR3 nucleotides: TGTGCCAGCAGCTCCCGGGACAGGTTTAATTCACCCCTCCACTTT. Its protein product is CASSSRDRFNSPLHF.

This clonotype was seen more than once but under ten times. V and J are TRBV20-1 and TRBJ1-5, with a tentative D call TRBD1 (5 bases). Trimming left V 5 bases short and J 6 bases short, with 17 bases between. Germline CDR1 and CDR2: DFQATT and SNEGSKA (reference sequence). The length of the CDR3 is 14 residues. For the CDR3, the DNA is TGCAGTGCTGGGGACCCCCACATGGCTCAGCCCCAGCATTTT. Translating gives CSAGDPHMAQPQHF.

There are a few counts of this clonotype. The chain links TRBV7-9 to TRBJ2-2; D possibly uses TRBD1 or TRBD2 (5 bases each). Trimming took 5 bases from V and 0 from J, leaving 16 bases between them. The CDR3 has 17 residues. CDR1 and CDR2 (germline): SEHNR, FQNEAQ (reference sequence). The CDR3 DNA follows: TGTGCCAGCAGCCCGGGACGGACAACCTCGAACACCGGGGAGCTGTTTTTT. Amino acids: CASSPGRTTSNTGELFF.

This clonotype was found many times. The V call is TRBV5-1, the J call TRBJ2-6; 8 bases agree with TRBD1. This CDR3 has 19 amino acids. Germline CDR1 reads SGHRS; CDR2 reads YFSETQ. J was trimmed by 0 bases and V by 4 bases; bases with no gene match: 12. The chain's CDR3 is CASSHPPGQDISGANVLTF. CDR3 DNA: TGCGCCAGCAGCCACCCACCGGGACAGGATATCTCTGGGGCCAACGTCCTGACTTTC.

This sequence joins TRBV23-1 and TRBJ2-3; no clear D gene. TRBV23-1 is noted as an ORF with a role that remains uncertain. V lost 1 base and J lost 3, with 8 bases in between. The CDR3 runs 14 residues. The CDR3 sequence: CASSQFKSTDTQYF. CDR3 bases: TGCGCCAGCAGTCAATTTAAGTCTACAGATACGCAGTATTTT.

The rearrangement uses TRBV29-1 and TRBJ1-2; 10 bases map to TRBD1. The CDR3 is made up of 15 amino acids. The germline gives CDR1 SQVTM, CDR2 ANQGSEA. V lost 0 bases, J lost 6 bases, and 7 bases stayed unmatched. This chain's CDR3 is CSVEDWDRGYDGYTF. CDR3 nucleotides: TGCAGCGTTGAAGATTGGGACAGGGGTTATGATGGCTACACCTTC. Looking up the rest from reference TRBV29-1 and TRBJ1-2 gives the full variable domain: SAVISQKPSRDICQRGTSLTIQCQVDSQVTMMFWYRQQPGQSLTLIATANQGSEATYESGFVIDKFPISRPNLTFSTLTVSNMSPEDSSIYLCSVEDWDRGYDGYTFGSGTRLTVV.

This clonotype was counted between two and nine times. The V and J genes are TRBV7-2 and TRBJ2-2; 9 positions agree with TRBD2. From germline, CDR1 is SGHTA and CDR2 FQGNSA. The CDR3 loop spans 16 amino acids. With 0 bases clipped from V and 6 bases from J, the junction kept 5 bases outside the gene matches. DNA of the CDR3: TGTGCCAGCAGCTTAGCGCTAGCGGGACACGCCGGGGAGCTGTTTTTT. This translates into CASSLALAGHAGELFF.

Only a few counts were recorded for this clonotype. This chain joins TRBV4-3 and TRBJ2-2; no clear D gene. The CDR3 totals 14 residues. In germline, CDR1 is LGHNA, CDR2 YSLEER. V was pared by 0 bases and J by 1 base, with 3 bases between. The CDR3 region has the DNA TGCGCCAGCAGCCAAGAAGGGAACACCGGGGAGCTGTTTTTT. Protein product: CASSQEGNTGELFF.

V is TRBV19 and J is TRBJ2-1; no reliable D call. Trimming cost V 7 bases and J 6 bases, with 13 bases left between them. CDR1 and CDR2 from the germline V gene are LNHDA and SQIVND (reference sequence). The CDR3 spans 13 residues. CDR3: CASTFSTSNEQFF. Written as DNA, the CDR3 is TGTGCCAGTACCTTCTCCACGAGCAATGAGCAGTTCTTC.

The rearrangement uses TRBV5-3 and TRBJ2-7, with D unclear. TRBV5-3 is recorded as an ORF, its role being uncertain. Trimming shortened V by 9 bases and J by 6 bases, and 19 bases separated the two germline ends. The CDR3 consists of 13 residues. The CDR3 DNA reads TGTGCCATGGGCCCCGGGCTAGTCTGCGAGCAGTACTTC. As protein: CAMGPGLVCEQYF.

This chain links TRBV4-2 with TRBJ2-4; tentative D call: TRBD2 (5 bases). Germline loops: CDR1 LGHNA, CDR2 YNFKEQ. V was trimmed by 0 bases and J by 2 bases, leaving 14 bases between them. The CDR3 covers 17 residues. The CDR3, as DNA: TGTGCCAGCAGCCAAGAGGGAACTAGAGGTTCCAAAAACATTCAGTACTTC. Its translation is CASSQEGTRGSKNIQYF.

There are a few counts of this clonotype. The chain uses TRBV12-3 or TRBV12-4 and TRBJ1-5; D remains unclear. V was clipped by 1 base and J by 5 bases, with 9 bases between them. CDR3 length equals 14 residues. The chain's CDR3 is CASSLVGWDQPQHF. DNA of the CDR3: TGTGCCAGCAGTTTAGTAGGTTGGGATCAGCCCCAGCATTTT.

This chain uses TRBV5-1 with TRBJ2-2, with 8 bases matching TRBD1. The germline CDR1 and CDR2 sequences are SGHRS and YFSETQ. There are 16 residues in the CDR3. The junction had 11 bases not matched to a gene; V was cut back by 6 bases and J by 4 bases. The CDR3 nucleotides read TGCGCCAGCACCCAAGGACAGGGTACCGTCACCGGGGAGCTGTTTTTT. Translated: CASTQGQGTVTGELFF.

This rearrangement joins TRBV6-2 or TRBV6-3 to TRBJ2-5, with TRBD2 matching over 9 bases. The germline CDR1 and CDR2 sequences are MNHEY and SVGEGT. The CDR3 is 16 amino acids. J gave up 6 bases and V 6 bases, and 14 bases lay outside the gene matches. DNA of the CDR3: TGTGCCAGCAGCCTCGATCGAACTAGCGGGCAGAAGACCCAGTACTTC. Translation gives CASSLDRTSGQKTQYF.

The chain couples TRBV20-1 to TRBJ2-7; no firm D call. Trimming removed 2 bases from V and 3 bases from J, with 11 bases in between. This CDR3 has 13 amino acids. Per the germline V gene, CDR1 is DFQATT and CDR2 is SNEGSKA (reference sequence). DNA of the CDR3: TGCAGTGCTAGACCAGGTTTCGTCTACGAGCAGTACTTC. It is translated as CSARPGFVYEQYF.